Reported below is one T cell receptor beta chain. Its antigen is as yet unknown. All donors participated as healthy donors of bone marrow. In the PCR, 60 Vbeta and 13 Jbeta primers were used. Libraries were prepared by immunoSEQ multiplex PCR; TCRdb keeps only in-frame clonotypes and omits some of them. The sample shows 110,000 to 150,000 clones, nearly 10% of them seen only once. This CDR3 spans 17 amino acids. CDR1 and CDR2 (germline): SGHRS, YFSETQ. V lost 3 bases, J lost 3 bases, and 8 bases stayed unmatched. This record comes from a study of cytomegalovirus exposure and HLA in healthy donors. Findings of the study overall: There were 164 TCR beta chains listed as cytomegalovirus-associated.

This clonotype was sampled from a man aged 50 to 60 in good health and CMV-seronegative. Source material: PBMCs. The rearrangement joins TRBV5-1 to TRBJ2-1; 11 nucleotides agree with TRBD2. The CDR3 loop is CASSWRILAGVYNEQFF. In nucleotides, the CDR3 is TGCGCCAGCAGCTGGAGGATACTAGCGGGAGTCTACAATGAGCAGTTCTTC.